These T cell receptor beta chains were read from a single sample in a study of T cells in Graves' hyperthyroidism and ophthalmopathy. TCRdb fed the multiplex PCR reads into MiXCR, producing one record per CDR3 protein. The sample includes hundreds of thousands of distinct CDR3 sequences, approximately 15% of them seen just once. The sequenced sample consisted of blood. The source is a woman aged 40 to 49 with Graves' ophthalmopathy. CDR3s include the opening cysteine and the closing phenylalanine or tryptophan. A D gene is named only where the DNA matches it firmly. Part of the rows lack a size; the others show once, few, many or a class for expanded clones.

j_call,clone_size,d_call,v_call,cdr3_aa,cdr3_nt
TRBJ2-7,few,-,TRBV11-2,CASSKRQDITKQYF,TGTGCCAGCAGCAAGAGACAGGATATTACGAAGCAGTACTTC
TRBJ1-2,few,-,TRBV5-4,CASSRPGLPNYGYTF,TGTGCCAGCAGCCGCCCGGGGCTTCCGAACTATGGCTACACCTTC
TRBJ2-3,few,-,TRBV11-2,CASSPQGTITDTQYF,TGTGCCAGCAGCCCGCAGGGGACTATCACAGATACGCAGTATTTT
TRBJ1-4,-,TRBD1,TRBV11-2,CASSFRDRGDEKLFF,TGTGCCAGCAGCTTTAGGGACAGGGGGGACGAAAAACTGTTTTTT
TRBJ1-3,-,-,TRBV6-1,CASSRSRLNTIYF,TGTGCCAGCAGTCGATCAAGACTAAACACCATATATTTT
TRBJ2-3,many,-,TRBV11-2,CASSLGFYAVDTQYF,TGTGCCAGCAGCTTAGGGTTCTACGCAGTAGATACGCAGTATTTT
TRBJ2-5,-,TRBD2,TRBV2,CASSASGRAQETQYF,TGTGCCAGCAGTGCTAGCGGGAGGGCCCAAGAGACCCAGTACTTC
TRBJ2-7,-,-,TRBV10-2,CASSESGSSGLSYEQYF,TGCGCCAGCAGTGAGTCGGGGAGTAGCGGACTGTCCTACGAGCAGTACTTC
TRBJ1-1,few,-,TRBV6-1,CASSEAQQRRAEASF,TGTGCCAGCAGTGAAGCACAACAGAGAAGGGCTGAAGCTTCCTTT
TRBJ1-3,few,-,TRBV3-1,CASSQEKGGPSGNTIYF,TGTGCCAGCAGCCAAGAGAAAGGCGGTCCCTCTGGAAACACCATATATTTT
TRBJ2-1,many,TRBD2,TRBV20-1,CSAFVAGGLYNEQFF,TGCAGTGCTTTCGTCGCGGGGGGGCTTTACAATGAGCAGTTCTTC
TRBJ1-2,many,-,TRBV25-1,CASSEQANYGYTF,TGTGCCAGCAGTGAACAGGCTAACTATGGCTACACCTTC
TRBJ1-2,-,-,TRBV3-1,CASSQEQGGGYTF,TGTGCCAGCAGCCAAGAACAGGGTGGAGGCTACACCTTC
TRBJ1-5,many,-,TRBV20-1,CSARVGGNQPQHF,TGCAGTGCTAGAGTTGGAGGTAATCAGCCCCAGCATTTT
TRBJ1-2,many,TRBD1,TRBV2,CASSSLTGGGEGYTF,TGTGCCAGCAGTAGCCTTACAGGGGGCGGAGAAGGCTACACCTTC
TRBJ1-1,few,-,TRBV6-1,CASRTGTIAFF,TGTGCCAGCAGGACGGGGACCATAGCTTTCTTT
TRBJ1-5,many,TRBD1,TRBV28,CASSPDREVSQPQHF,TGTGCCAGCAGCCCAGACAGGGAGGTCAGTCAGCCCCAGCATTTT
TRBJ2-3,many,-,TRBV28,CASSLDTQGDTQYF,TGTGCCAGCAGTTTAGACACACAGGGTGATACGCAGTATTTT
TRBJ2-5,few,TRBD2,TRBV5-1,CASSLVPAGLQETQYF,TGCGCCAGCAGCTTGGTGCCAGCGGGGCTCCAAGAGACCCAGTACTTC
TRBJ1-5,many,-,TRBV6-1,CATSPSVSGVSSQHF,TGTGCCACCTCCCCGAGCGTAAGCGGGGTTTCGTCCCAGCATTTT
TRBJ1-2,many,-,TRBV28,CASSFPGALLGYTF,TGTGCCAGCAGTTTCCCAGGGGCGCTTCTCGGCTACACCTTC
TRBJ2-7,many,-,TRBV6-1,CASSSRQGSYEQYF,TGTGCCAGCAGCTCTCGGCAGGGATCCTACGAGCAGTACTTC
TRBJ2-1,many,-,TRBV27,CASSTSSQRYSYNEQFF,TGTGCCAGCAGTACCTCTAGTCAGCGGTACTCGTACAATGAGCAGTTCTTC
TRBJ1-2,many,-,TRBV9,CASSIITGLEQGYTF,TGTGCCAGCAGCATCATTACAGGCTTGGAACAGGGCTACACCTTC
TRBJ2-1,many,TRBD2,TRBV19,CASSIEGSGGGREQFF,TGTGCCAGTAGTATAGAAGGTAGCGGGGGGGGACGCGAGCAGTTCTTC
TRBJ1-2,few,-,TRBV20-1,CSAREFQGLYGYTF,TGCAGTGCTAGAGAATTCCAGGGGCTCTATGGCTACACCTTC
TRBJ2-7,many,TRBD1,TRBV27,CASSPGTGGRYEQYF,TGTGCCAGCAGCCCCGGGACAGGGGGCCGTTACGAGCAGTACTTC
TRBJ1-5,many,-,TRBV15,CATSSRREAQPQHF,TGTGCCACCAGCAGTCGGAGAGAGGCTCAGCCCCAGCATTTT
TRBJ1-1,many,-,TRBV6-1,CASSEEWGSGEAFF,TGTGCCAGCAGTGAAGAGTGGGGGTCCGGTGAAGCTTTCTTT
TRBJ2-5,many,TRBD1,TRBV12-3/TRBV12-4,CASSKFLGQGTETQYF,TGTGCCAGTTCGAAGTTCCTGGGACAGGGGACGGAGACCCAGTACTTC
TRBJ2-7,many,-,TRBV14,CASSQDYGEQYF,TGTGCCAGCAGCCAAGATTACGGAGAGCAGTACTTC
TRBJ2-1,many,-,TRBV3-1,CASSPLRGAGNEQFF,TGTGCCAGCAGCCCCCTCCGGGGGGCAGGCAATGAGCAGTTCTTC
TRBJ2-1,-,-,TRBV7-6,CASSPNSFSNEQFF,TGTGCCAGCAGCCCAAATTCTTTTAGCAATGAGCAGTTCTTC
TRBJ1-2,many,TRBD1,TRBV7-2,CASSPGGGGVFYGYTF,TGTGCCAGCAGCCCAGGGGGCGGCGGAGTATTCTATGGCTACACCTTC
TRBJ2-6,-,TRBD1,TRBV24-1,CATSDSPGQGASGANVLTF,TGTGCCACCAGTGACTCACCGGGACAGGGGGCTTCTGGGGCCAACGTCCTGACTTTC
TRBJ2-3,many,TRBD2,TRBV20-1,CSARAKSLARTDTQYF,TGCAGTGCTCGAGCTAAATCACTAGCGCGCACAGATACGCAGTATTTT
TRBJ2-5,many,-,TRBV3-1,CASSQPWTNQETQYF,TGTGCCAGCAGCCAGCCTTGGACTAACCAAGAGACCCAGTACTTC
TRBJ2-7,many,TRBD1,TRBV29-1,CSVEDRSRTGDRRVEQYF,TGCAGCGTTGAAGACAGGTCCCGGACAGGGGATCGGAGGGTAGAGCAGTACTTC
TRBJ2-1,-,-,TRBV5-1,CASSLAVQNEQFF,TGCGCCAGCAGCTTGGCCGTACAGAATGAGCAGTTCTTC
TRBJ1-1,-,-,TRBV24-1,CATSEENTEAFF,TGTGCCACCAGTGAGGAGAACACTGAAGCTTTCTTT
TRBJ2-3,many,TRBD2,TRBV28,CASSSQRVTSGRLGTQYF,TGTGCCAGCAGTTCCCAGCGAGTGACTAGCGGACGGCTGGGTACGCAGTATTTT
TRBJ2-7,few,TRBD2,TRBV7-2,CASSLARGLAGGASYEQYF,TGTGCCAGCAGCTTAGCGAGGGGACTAGCGGGGGGGGCCTCCTACGAGCAGTACTTC
TRBJ2-7,many,TRBD1,TRBV20-1,CSARKGALRYEQYF,TGCAGTGCTAGAAAGGGGGCGCTTAGGTACGAGCAGTACTTC
TRBJ1-1,many,TRBD1,TRBV11-2,CASSLPPGTANTEAFF,TGTGCCAGCAGCCTACCTCCCGGGACAGCGAACACTGAAGCTTTCTTT
TRBJ2-1,many,TRBD2,TRBV6-1,CASSEARSGRANEQFF,TGTGCCAGCAGTGAAGCGAGGAGCGGGAGGGCTAATGAGCAGTTCTTC
TRBJ2-2,-,TRBD2,TRBV7-9,CASSSGTSGYNTGELFF,TGTGCCAGCAGCTCCGGGACTAGCGGGTACAACACCGGGGAGCTGTTTTTT
TRBJ2-7,few,-,TRBV11-1,CASSPILIPYEQYF,TGTGCCAGCAGCCCAATACTTATTCCCTACGAGCAGTACTTC
TRBJ2-7,many,TRBD2,TRBV27,CASSLLAGDSYEQYF,TGTGCCAGCAGTTTACTAGCGGGGGACTCCTACGAGCAGTACTTC
TRBJ2-7,many,TRBD2,TRBV12-3/TRBV12-4,CASSFGTSGISYEQYF,TGTGCCAGCAGTTTCGGGACTAGCGGAATCTCCTACGAGCAGTACTTC
TRBJ2-7,many,-,TRBV20-1,CSAIRLGTYEQYF,TGCAGTGCTATAAGACTAGGGACGTACGAGCAGTACTTC
TRBJ1-2,few,-,TRBV7-9,CASSLGAGFFAF,TGTGCCAGCAGCTTAGGGGCCGGGTTTTTCGCCTTC
TRBJ2-2,few,TRBD1,TRBV19,CASSGGDRGPYTGELFF,TGTGCCAGTAGTGGAGGGGACAGGGGGCCGTACACCGGGGAGCTGTTTTTT
TRBJ2-7,many,-,TRBV5-8,CASPPGGPKGEQYF,TGTGCCAGCCCCCCCGGGGGGCCTAAGGGAGAGCAGTACTTC